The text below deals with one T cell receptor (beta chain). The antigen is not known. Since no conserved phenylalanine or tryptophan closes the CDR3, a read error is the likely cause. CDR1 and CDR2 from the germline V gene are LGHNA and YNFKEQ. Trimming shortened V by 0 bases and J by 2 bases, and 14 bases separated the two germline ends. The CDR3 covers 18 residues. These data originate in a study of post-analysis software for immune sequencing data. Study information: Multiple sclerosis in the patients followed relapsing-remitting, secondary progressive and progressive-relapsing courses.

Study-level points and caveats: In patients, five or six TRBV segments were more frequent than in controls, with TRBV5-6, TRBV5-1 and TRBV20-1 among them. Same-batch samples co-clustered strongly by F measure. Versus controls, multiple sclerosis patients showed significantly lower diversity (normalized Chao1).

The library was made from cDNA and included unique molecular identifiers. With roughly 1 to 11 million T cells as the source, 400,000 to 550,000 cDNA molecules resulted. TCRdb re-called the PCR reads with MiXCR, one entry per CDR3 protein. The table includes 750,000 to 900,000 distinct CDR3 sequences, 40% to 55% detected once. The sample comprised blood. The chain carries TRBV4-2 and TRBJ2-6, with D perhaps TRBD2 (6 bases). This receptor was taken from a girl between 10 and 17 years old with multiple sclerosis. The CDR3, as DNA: TGTGCCAGCAGCCAAGAAGGAGGGAGAAACGCTGGGGCCAACGTCCTGACTTGC. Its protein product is CASSQEGGRNAGANVLTC.